Following are 27 T cell receptor beta chains from one sample sequenced in a study of T cell responses to AZD1222 COVID-19 vaccine. Here immunoSEQ multiplex PCR was the method, and the copy in TCRdb shows in-frame clones only, minus some. The sample consists of 150,000 to 200,000 clones, 70% to 90% of them appearing once. This specimen consisted of peripheral blood, obtained on day 0 of AZD1222 vaccination. These receptors were collected from an adult in good health.

The rearrangement links TRBV27 to TRBJ1-5, with D maybe TRBD1 (6 bases). V lost 5 bases to trimming and J lost 7 bases, with 15 bases between them. This CDR3 has 14 amino acids. Germline V gene lookup returns CDR1 MNHEY and CDR2 SMNVEV (reference sequence). As DNA, the CDR3 is TGTGCCAGCAGTACCAACAGGGTTGGCCAGCCCCAGCATTTT. This encodes CASSTNRVGQPQHF.

The rearrangement uses TRBV5-1 and TRBJ1-1; 9 bases match TRBD1. V gave up 3 bases and J gave up 4 bases; unmatched junction bases: 7. CDR3 length: 15 residues. The germline gives CDR1 SGHRS, CDR2 YFSETQ. The CDR3 here is CASSSGTGLGTEAFF. The CDR3 DNA follows: TGCGCCAGCAGCTCGGGGACAGGGTTGGGCACTGAAGCTTTCTTT.

This clone has just one count. As DNA, the CDR3 is TGTGCCATCAGTGAGCAAACAGGGGCCGGGTCCTACAATGAGCAGTTCTTC. This codes for CAISEQTGAGSYNEQFF. This sequence joins TRBV10-3 and TRBJ2-1; 7 bases fit TRBD1. The germline V gene encodes CDR1 ENHRY and CDR2 SYGVKD. Trimming removed 2 bases from V and 1 base from J; junction bases left unmatched: 8. This CDR3 is 17 amino acids long.

The chain combines TRBV5-1 with TRBJ2-5, with D hard to call. V was shortened by 4 bases and J by 4 bases, with 8 bases between the two germline ends. The CDR3 contains 12 residues. Germline V gives CDR1 SGHRS, CDR2 YFSETQ. The CDR3 DNA is TGCGCCAGCAGCATCTCTCGAGAGACCCAGTACTTC. Translating gives CASSISRETQYF.

The gene calls are TRBV5-1 and TRBJ1-5; 9 bases are shared with TRBD1. CDR3 size: 15 residues. V was pared by 5 bases and J by 2 bases, with 5 bases of the junction left unmatched. Germline V CDR1 and CDR2: SGHRS, YFSETQ. CDR3 in amino acids: CASSSGQGGNQPQHF. CDR3 bases: TGCGCCAGCAGTTCGGGACAGGGCGGCAATCAGCCCCAGCATTTT.

V gene TRBV2 combines with J gene TRBJ1-3; maybe TRBD1 (5 bases). The CDR3 length is 12 residues. Germline-derived CDR1 and CDR2 are SNHLY and FYNNEI. Between the trimmed V and J ends, which lost 10 bases and 8 bases, there was a span of 15 bases. In nucleotides, the CDR3 is TGTGCCATACGAGCCAGGGAGCACACCATATATTTT. Translating it yields CAIRAREHTIYF. Based on the CDR3 plus reference TRBV2 and TRBJ1-3, the full variable domain is EPEVTQTPSHQVTQMGQEVILRCVPISNHLYFYWYRQILGQKVEFLVSFYNNEISEKSEIFDDQFSVERPDGSNFTLKIRSTKLEDSAMYFCAIRAREHTIYFGEGSWLTVV.

The V call is TRBV28, the J call TRBJ2-4; the match to TRBD1 covers 9 bases. The CDR3 has 14 residues. With 5 bases clipped from V and 4 bases from J, the junction kept 3 bases outside the gene matches. In germline, CDR1 is MDHEN, CDR2 SYDVKM. The CDR3 protein is CASSHGTGKNIQYF. Written as DNA, the CDR3 is TGTGCCAGCAGTCACGGGACAGGGAAAAACATTCAGTACTTC.

The chain has TRBV7-3 and TRBJ2-2; TRBD1 matches 7 bases. The CDR3 loop spans 14 amino acids. Looked up from germline, CDR1 is SGHTA and CDR2 is FQGTGA. Trimming at V came to 5 bases and at J to 5 bases, leaving 5 bases not matched to a gene. CDR3 coding DNA: TGTGCCAGCAGCACCCAGACAGGGACCGGGGAGCTGTTTTTT. As protein: CASSTQTGTGELFF.

This clone was detected only once. This sequence joins TRBV7-3 and TRBJ1-6; D is unresolved. The V end was cut by 0 bases, the J end by 10 bases, with 13 bases between. The CDR3 spans 15 residues. Germline CDR1 SGHTA, CDR2 FQGTGA. In DNA, the CDR3 is TGTGCCAGCAGCTTAACGGGCAGGTCAAGCTCACCCCTCCACTTT. It specifies CASSLTGRSSSPLHF.

This clone was found a few times. V and J are TRBV25-1 and TRBJ2-2; 8 nucleotides align to TRBD1. The trim removed 4 bases at V and 6 bases at J, leaving 4 bases unmatched. The length of the CDR3 is 14 residues. The germline gives CDR1 MGHDK, CDR2 SYGVNS. The CDR3 sequence is CASSVSTGAGELFF. The DNA of the CDR3 is TGTGCCAGCAGTGTCTCGACAGGGGCCGGGGAGCTGTTTTTT.

The chain links TRBV9 to TRBJ1-6; 9 bases line up with TRBD1. Losses at the gene ends were 3 bases for V and 9 bases for J; bases not matched to a gene: 7. The germline gives CDR1 SGDLS, CDR2 YYNGEE. This CDR3 region has 15 residues. The CDR3 reads CASSGGQGTASPLHF. DNA for the CDR3: TGTGCCAGCAGCGGCGGACAGGGGACAGCTTCACCCCTCCACTTT.

With regard to this clone: At the DNA level, this CDR3 is encoded by other sequences in the same sample as well. The chain is built from TRBV5-1 and TRBJ2-7; the match to TRBD1 covers 7 bases. Germline V gene data show CDR1 as SGHRS and CDR2 as YFSETQ. Unmatched junction bases numbered 7, after V lost 4 bases and J lost 0 bases. CDR3 length: 15 amino acids. CDR3 sequence (DNA): TGCGCCAGCAGCCTAACAACAGGGGCCTCCTACGAGCAGTACTTC. It translates to CASSLTTGASYEQYF. Variable domain in full (rest from reference TRBV5-1 and TRBJ2-7): KAGVTQTPRYLIKTRGQQVTLSCSPISGHRSVSWYQQTPGQGLQFLFEYFSETQRNKGNFPGRFSGRQFSNSRSEMNVSTLELGDSALYLCASSLTTGASYEQYFGPGTRLTVT.

A single count supports this clone. V and J are TRBV5-6 and TRBJ1-1, with D possibly being TRBD1 (6 bases). This CDR3 spans 14 amino acids. With 4 bases removed from V and 7 bases from J, the gap between germline ends came to 17 bases. Germline assignment: CDR1 SGHDT and CDR2 YYEEEE. This CDR3 is CASSQQDRSGEAFF. CDR3 DNA: TGTGCCAGCAGCCAACAGGACAGATCGGGTGAAGCTTTCTTT.

The CDR3 loop reads CASSQDSGVNQPQHF. The CDR3 nucleotides are TGTGCCAGCAGCCAAGACTCAGGGGTAAATCAGCCCCAGCATTTT. This rearrangement joins TRBV14 to TRBJ1-5; D might be TRBD1 (6 bases). The CDR3 totals 15 residues. V lost 0 bases and J lost 4, with 10 bases in between. Germline V gene sequence: CDR1 SGHDN, CDR2 FVKESK.

The CDR3 DNA reads as TGCAGCGTTGGGATACGGCCTAACACTGAAGCTTTCTTT. This translates into CSVGIRPNTEAFF. The rearrangement joins TRBV29-1 to TRBJ1-1; unclear D gene. Between the trimmed V and J ends, which lost 4 bases and 2 bases, there was a span of 11 bases. There are 13 residues in the CDR3. The germline gives CDR1 SQVTM, CDR2 ANQGSEA.

This chain uses TRBV27 with TRBJ1-2, with 7 bases aligning to TRBD1. Germline loops: CDR1 MNHEY, CDR2 SMNVEV (reference sequence). V shed 5 bases and J 4 bases; nucleotides not matched to a gene: 10. The CDR3 is 15 amino acids. The CDR3: CASSKLDRVGYGYTF. CDR3 DNA: TGTGCCAGCAGTAAGCTTGACAGGGTGGGCTATGGCTACACCTTC.

This chain connects TRBV9 to TRBJ2-1, with no clear D. The CDR3 runs to 14 residues. Looked up from germline, CDR1 is SGDLS and CDR2 is YYNGEE. Trimming pared 3 bases from V and 3 bases from J, leaving 10 bases between. The CDR3: CASSATGNYNEQFF. The CDR3 DNA sequence: TGTGCCAGCAGCGCAACTGGGAACTACAATGAGCAGTTCTTC.

With regard to this clone: The conserved closing phenylalanine or tryptophan is absent in this CDR3, likely reflecting a read error. It is unclear where the CDR3 begins or ends on the DNA, so no DNA is shown, and the CDR3 is as TCRdb lists it. The chain carries TRBV6-6 and TRBJ2-7; TRBD1, the table's D call, was not compared with the DNA. The CDR3 region is 14 residues in length, termini included. Germline CDR1 MNHNY, CDR2 SVGAGI (reference sequence). CDR3 sequence reads: CASSYPGQGYPIIS.

The rearrangement joins TRBV4-1 to TRBJ2-7, with 8 bases aligning to TRBD1. V lost 1 base to trimming and J lost 5 bases; unmatched junction nucleotides: 7. The CDR3 totals 15 residues. Germline V gene lookup returns CDR1 MGHRA and CDR2 YSYEKL. The CDR3 DNA is TGCGCCAGCAGCCAAGTGACAGGGGAGAGAGACGAGCAGTACTTC. Residues: CASSQVTGERDEQYF.

The chain has TRBV7-2 and TRBJ1-1, with D uncertain. The CDR3 spans 11 residues. Per germline, CDR1 SGHTA and CDR2 FQGNSA. Between the trimmed V and J ends, which lost 1 base and 4 bases, there was a span of 1 base. CDR3: CASSLVTEAFF. DNA of the CDR3: TGTGCCAGCAGCTTAGTCACTGAAGCTTTCTTT. Full variable domain (remainder filled in from reference TRBV7-2 and TRBJ1-1): GAGVSQSPSNKVTEKGKDVELRCDPISGHTALYWYRQSLGQGLEFLIYFQGNSAPDKSGLPSDRFSAERTGGSVSTLTIQRTQQEDSAVYLCASSLVTEAFFGQGTRLTVV.

The rearrangement links TRBV9 to TRBJ1-1; no clear D gene. The CDR3 runs 12 residues. Per germline, CDR1 SGDLS and CDR2 YYNGEE. Trimming stripped 2 bases from V and 0 bases from J, with 2 bases between. The chain's CDR3 is CASSVVNTEAFF. CDR3 bases: TGTGCCAGCAGCGTGGTGAACACTGAAGCTTTCTTT.

V gene TRBV15 combines with J gene TRBJ1-5; no firm D call. Trimming took 0 bases from V and 4 from J, leaving 19 bases between them. Germline V lookup: CDR1 LNHNV, CDR2 YYDKDF (reference sequence). The CDR3 has 18 residues. CDR3 amino acids: CATSRDLGPWTRNQPQHF. The CDR3 nucleotides are TGTGCCACCAGCAGAGATCTTGGACCGTGGACCCGGAATCAGCCCCAGCATTTT.

This chain links TRBV15 with TRBJ1-1; D remains unclear. Trimming removed 3 bases at V and 11 bases at J, with 13 bases between. Germline-derived CDR1 and CDR2 are LNHNV and YYDKDF (reference sequence). CDR3 length: 12 amino acids. The CDR3 reads CATSSGGAGAFF. CDR3 bases: TGTGCCACCAGCAGCGGCGGCGCGGGGGCTTTCTTT.

The chain has TRBV3-1 (or the pseudogene TRBV3-2) and TRBJ2-5, with D maybe TRBD2 (5 bases). Deletions cut 1 base from V and 7 bases from J, with 19 bases between. Germline assignment: CDR1 LGHDT and CDR2 YNNKEL (reference sequence). This CDR3 is 16 amino acids long. This chain's CDR3 is CASSQGSSSFSGTQYF. For the CDR3, the DNA is TGTGCCAGCAGCCAAGGGTCCTCTAGCTTTTCCGGGACCCAGTACTTC.

J is TRBJ1-4 and V is TRBV7-9; 8 bases agree with TRBD1. This CDR3 is built from 14 residues. Germline V gene sequence: CDR1 SEHNR, CDR2 FQNEAQ (reference sequence). V dropped 1 base and J dropped 8; count of bases not matched to a gene: 3. As DNA, the CDR3 is TGTGCCAGCAGCTTAGAAAACAGGGGGGAAAAACTGTTTTTT. Its protein is CASSLENRGEKLFF.

This rearrangement joins TRBV5-1 to TRBJ2-5; D is uncertain. Per the germline V gene, CDR1 is SGHRS and CDR2 is YFSETQ. With 5 bases removed from V and 1 base from J, the gap between germline ends came to 15 bases. The CDR3 length is 15 residues. The CDR3 sequence: CASSRAQTSQETQYF. DNA of the CDR3: TGCGCCAGCAGTCGGGCCCAGACATCCCAAGAGACCCAGTACTTC.

The chain carries TRBV4-2 and TRBJ2-7; the match to TRBD1 covers 9 bases. The CDR3 runs 15 residues. The germline V gene encodes CDR1 LGHNA and CDR2 YNFKEQ. Germline trimming cut 3 bases from V and 0 bases from J; bases unmatched to any gene: 3. The DNA of the CDR3 is TGTGCCAGCAGCCATCCGGGACAGGGCTCCTACGAGCAGTACTTC. Its protein product is CASSHPGQGSYEQYF.